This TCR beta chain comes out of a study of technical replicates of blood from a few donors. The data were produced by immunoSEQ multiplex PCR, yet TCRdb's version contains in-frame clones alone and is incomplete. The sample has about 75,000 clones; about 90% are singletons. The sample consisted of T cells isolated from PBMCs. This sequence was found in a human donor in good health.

In DNA, the CDR3 is TGTGCCAGCAGTGAACCTAGCGGGCTACCCAATGAGCAGTTCTTC. As protein: CASSEPSGLPNEQFF. The chain has TRBV6-1 and TRBJ2-1; 8 bases are shared with TRBD2. The CDR3 loop spans 15 amino acids. With V trimmed by 2 bases and J by 6 bases, 6 bases remained unmatched. Germline V gives CDR1 MNHNS, CDR2 SASEGT.